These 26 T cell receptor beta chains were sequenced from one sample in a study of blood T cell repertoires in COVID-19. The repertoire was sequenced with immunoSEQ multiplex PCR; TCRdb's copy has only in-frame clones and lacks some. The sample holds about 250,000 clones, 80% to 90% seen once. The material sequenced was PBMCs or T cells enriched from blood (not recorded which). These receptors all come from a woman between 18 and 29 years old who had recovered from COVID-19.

The chain's CDR3 is CASSWVTANYGYTF. The CDR3 DNA reads TGTGCCAGCAGCTGGGTAACAGCCAACTATGGCTACACCTTC. This sequence joins TRBV5-6 and TRBJ1-2; D not resolved. V lost 3 bases and J 2 bases, leaving 11 bases between the germline ends. The CDR3 consists of 14 residues. Germline lookup yields CDR1 SGHDT and CDR2 YYEEEE.

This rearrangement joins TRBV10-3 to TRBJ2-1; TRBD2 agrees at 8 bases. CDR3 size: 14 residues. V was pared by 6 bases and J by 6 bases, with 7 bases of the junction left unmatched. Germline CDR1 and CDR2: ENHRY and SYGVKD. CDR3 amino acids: CAIRKSGTSNEQFF. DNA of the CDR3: TGTGCCATCAGGAAATCCGGGACTAGCAATGAGCAGTTCTTC.

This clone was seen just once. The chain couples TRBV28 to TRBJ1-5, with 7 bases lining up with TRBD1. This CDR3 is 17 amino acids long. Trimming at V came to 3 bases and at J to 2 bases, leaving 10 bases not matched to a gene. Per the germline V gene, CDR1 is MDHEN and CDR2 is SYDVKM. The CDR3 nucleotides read TGTGCCAGCAGTTTGTCGACAGGGCTAGGCGGCAATCAGCCCCAGCATTTT. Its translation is CASSLSTGLGGNQPQHF.

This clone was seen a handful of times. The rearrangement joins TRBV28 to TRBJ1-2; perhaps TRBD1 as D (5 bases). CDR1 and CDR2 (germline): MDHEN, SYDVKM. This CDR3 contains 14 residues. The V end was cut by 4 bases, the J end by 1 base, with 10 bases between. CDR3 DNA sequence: TGTGCCAGCAGTTCCCTCAGGGTTAACTATGGCTACACCTTC. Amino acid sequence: CASSSLRVNYGYTF.

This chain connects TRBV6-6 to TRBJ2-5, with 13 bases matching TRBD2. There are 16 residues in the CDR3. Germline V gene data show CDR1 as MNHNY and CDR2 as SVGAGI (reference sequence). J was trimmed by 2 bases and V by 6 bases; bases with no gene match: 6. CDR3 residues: CASSRGLAGAQETQYF. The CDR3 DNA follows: TGTGCCAGCAGCCGTGGACTAGCGGGGGCTCAAGAGACCCAGTACTTC.

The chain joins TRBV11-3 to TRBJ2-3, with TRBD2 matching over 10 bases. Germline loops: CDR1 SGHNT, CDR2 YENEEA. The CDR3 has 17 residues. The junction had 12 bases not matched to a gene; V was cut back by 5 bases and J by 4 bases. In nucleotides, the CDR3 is TGTGCCAGCAGCCCCAGGACTAGCGGAACCTCTGCAGATACGCAGTATTTT. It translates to CASSPRTSGTSADTQYF.

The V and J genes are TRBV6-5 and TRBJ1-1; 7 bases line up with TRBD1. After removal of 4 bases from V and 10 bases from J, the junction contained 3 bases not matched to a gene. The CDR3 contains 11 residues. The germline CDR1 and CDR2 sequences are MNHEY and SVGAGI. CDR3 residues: CASSSNRGAFF. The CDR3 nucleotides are TGTGCCAGCAGTTCAAACAGGGGAGCTTTCTTT.

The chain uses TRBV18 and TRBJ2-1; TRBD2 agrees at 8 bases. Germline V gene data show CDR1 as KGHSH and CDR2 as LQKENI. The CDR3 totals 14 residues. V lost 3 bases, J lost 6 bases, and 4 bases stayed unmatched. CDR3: CASSPGLGLNEQFF. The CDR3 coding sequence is TGTGCCAGCTCACCGGGACTAGGGCTCAATGAGCAGTTCTTC.

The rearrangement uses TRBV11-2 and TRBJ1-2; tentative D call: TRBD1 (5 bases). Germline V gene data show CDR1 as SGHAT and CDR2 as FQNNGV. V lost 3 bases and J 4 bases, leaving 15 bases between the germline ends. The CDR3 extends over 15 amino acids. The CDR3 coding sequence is TGTGCCAGCAGCTTGGGACTGACAGTGCTCTATGGCTACACCTTC. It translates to CASSLGLTVLYGYTF.

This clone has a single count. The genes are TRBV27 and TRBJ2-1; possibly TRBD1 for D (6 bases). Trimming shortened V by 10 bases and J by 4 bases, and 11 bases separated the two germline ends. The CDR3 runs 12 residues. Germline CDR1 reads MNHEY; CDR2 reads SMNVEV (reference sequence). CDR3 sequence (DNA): TGTGCCACCTATACAGGGTACAATGAGCAGTTCTTC. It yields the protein CATYTGYNEQFF.

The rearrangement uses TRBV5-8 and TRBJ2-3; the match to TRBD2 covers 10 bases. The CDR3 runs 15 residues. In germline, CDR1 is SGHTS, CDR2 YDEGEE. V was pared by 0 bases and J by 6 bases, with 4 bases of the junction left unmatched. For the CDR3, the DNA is TGTGCCAGCAGCTTGGAACTAGCGGGGAAGGATACGCAGTATTTT. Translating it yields CASSLELAGKDTQYF.

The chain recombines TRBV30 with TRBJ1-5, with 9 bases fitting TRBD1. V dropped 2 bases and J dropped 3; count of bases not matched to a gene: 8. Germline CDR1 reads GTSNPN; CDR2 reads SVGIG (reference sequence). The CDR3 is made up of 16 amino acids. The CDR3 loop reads CAWSYRTGDNNQPQHF. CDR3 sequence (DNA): TGTGCCTGGAGTTATAGGACAGGGGATAACAATCAGCCCCAGCATTTT.

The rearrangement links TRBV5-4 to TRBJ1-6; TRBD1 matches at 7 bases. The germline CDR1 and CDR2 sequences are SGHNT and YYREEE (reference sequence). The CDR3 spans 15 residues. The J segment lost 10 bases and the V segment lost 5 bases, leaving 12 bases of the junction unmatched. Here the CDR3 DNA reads TGTGCCAGCAGTTACGACAGGGCTGCAGTGTCACCCCTCCACTTT. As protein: CASSYDRAAVSPLHF.

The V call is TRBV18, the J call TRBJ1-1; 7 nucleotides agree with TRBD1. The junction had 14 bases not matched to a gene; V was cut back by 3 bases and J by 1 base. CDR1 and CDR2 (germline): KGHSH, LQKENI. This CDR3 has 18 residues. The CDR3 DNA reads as TGTGCCAGCTCACCCCCGGGGGAAGGGGGCATCTGGAACACTGAAGCTTTCTTT. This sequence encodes CASSPPGEGGIWNTEAFF. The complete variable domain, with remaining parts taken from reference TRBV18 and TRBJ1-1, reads NAGVMQNPRHLVRRRGQEARLRCSPMKGHSHVYWYRQLPEEGLKFMVYLQKENIIDESGMPKERFSAEFPKEGPSILRIQQVVRGDSAAYFCASSPPGEGGIWNTEAFFGQGTRLTVV.

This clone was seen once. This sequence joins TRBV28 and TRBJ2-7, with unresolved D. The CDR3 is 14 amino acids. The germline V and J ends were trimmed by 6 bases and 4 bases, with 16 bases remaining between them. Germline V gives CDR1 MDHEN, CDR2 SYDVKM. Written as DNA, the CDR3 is TGTGCCAGCAGCCCCCCGGGTGGAATTTACGAGCAGTACTTC. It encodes CASSPPGGIYEQYF.

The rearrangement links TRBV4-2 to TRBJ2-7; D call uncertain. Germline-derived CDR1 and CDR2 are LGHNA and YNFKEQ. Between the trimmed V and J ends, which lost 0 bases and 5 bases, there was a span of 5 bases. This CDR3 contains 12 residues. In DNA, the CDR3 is TGTGCCAGCAGCCAAGATCTTCACGAGCAGTACTTC. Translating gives CASSQDLHEQYF.

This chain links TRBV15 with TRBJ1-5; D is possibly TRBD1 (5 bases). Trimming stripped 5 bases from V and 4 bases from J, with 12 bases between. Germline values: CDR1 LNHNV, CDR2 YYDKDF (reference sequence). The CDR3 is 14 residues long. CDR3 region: CATSGGRVNQPQHF. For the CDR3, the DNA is TGTGCCACCAGCGGCGGCAGGGTTAATCAGCCCCAGCATTTT.

The CDR3 sequence is CASSYPGGTQPQHF. As DNA, the CDR3 is TGTGCCAGCAGTTACCCAGGGGGCACCCAGCCCCAGCATTTT. V is TRBV28 and J is TRBJ1-5; TRBD1 agrees at 8 bases. This CDR3 contains 14 residues. The germline V gene has CDR1 MDHEN and CDR2 SYDVKM. The V gene end was trimmed by 4 bases and the J gene end by 7 bases; junction bases not matched to a gene: 6.

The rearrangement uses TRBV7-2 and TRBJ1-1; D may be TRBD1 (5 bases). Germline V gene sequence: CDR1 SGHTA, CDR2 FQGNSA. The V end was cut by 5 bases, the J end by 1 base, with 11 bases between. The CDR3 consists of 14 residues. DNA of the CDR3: TGTGCCAGCAGCGAGCGGGGGGGGAACACTGAAGCTTTCTTT. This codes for CASSERGGNTEAFF.

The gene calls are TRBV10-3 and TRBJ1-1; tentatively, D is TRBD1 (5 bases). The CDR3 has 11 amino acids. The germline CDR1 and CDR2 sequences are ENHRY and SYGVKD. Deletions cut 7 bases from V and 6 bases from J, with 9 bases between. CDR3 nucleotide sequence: TGTGCCATCACCGGACAACCTGAAGCTTTCTTT. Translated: CAITGQPEAFF.

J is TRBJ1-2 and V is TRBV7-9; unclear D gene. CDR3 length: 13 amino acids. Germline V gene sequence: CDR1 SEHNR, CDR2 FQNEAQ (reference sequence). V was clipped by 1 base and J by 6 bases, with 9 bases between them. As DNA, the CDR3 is TGTGCCAGCAGCTTAGGAGTGGAGGATGGCTACACCTTC. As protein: CASSLGVEDGYTF.

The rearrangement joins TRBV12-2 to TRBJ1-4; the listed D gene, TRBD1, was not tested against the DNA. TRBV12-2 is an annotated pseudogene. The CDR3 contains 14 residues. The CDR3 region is CASPTQGAEEKLFF. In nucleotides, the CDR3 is TGTGCAAGTCCCACACAGGGGGCTGAAGAAAAACTGTTTTTT.

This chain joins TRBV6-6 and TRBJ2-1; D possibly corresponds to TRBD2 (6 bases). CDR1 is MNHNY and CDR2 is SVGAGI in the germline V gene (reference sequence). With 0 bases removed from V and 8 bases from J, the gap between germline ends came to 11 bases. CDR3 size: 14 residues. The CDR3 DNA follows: TGTGCCAGCAGTTACTCTGAGGGACTTTATGAGCAGTTCTTC. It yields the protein CASSYSEGLYEQFF.

CDR3: CATLRDRGKSKPQHF. The CDR3 bases are TGTGCCACCCTTAGGGACAGGGGGAAAAGTAAGCCCCAGCATTTT. The rearrangement uses TRBV24-1 and TRBJ1-5; 11 nucleotides line up with TRBD1. With 9 bases clipped from V and 8 bases from J, the junction kept 11 bases outside the gene matches. CDR3 length: 15 amino acids. The germline V gene has CDR1 KGHDR and CDR2 SFDVKD.

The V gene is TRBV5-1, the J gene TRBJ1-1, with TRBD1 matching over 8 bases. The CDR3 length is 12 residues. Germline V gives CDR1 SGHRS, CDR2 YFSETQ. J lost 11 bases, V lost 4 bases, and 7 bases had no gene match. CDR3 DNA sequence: TGCGCCAGCAGCCCAGGGGGCGCATGGGCTTTCTTT. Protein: CASSPGGAWAFF. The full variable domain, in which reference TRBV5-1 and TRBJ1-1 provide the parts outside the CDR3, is KAGVTQTPRYLIKTRGQQVTLSCSPISGHRSVSWYQQTPGQGLQFLFEYFSETQRNKGNFPGRFSGRQFSNSRSEMNVSTLELGDSALYLCASSPGGAWAFFGQGTRLTVV.

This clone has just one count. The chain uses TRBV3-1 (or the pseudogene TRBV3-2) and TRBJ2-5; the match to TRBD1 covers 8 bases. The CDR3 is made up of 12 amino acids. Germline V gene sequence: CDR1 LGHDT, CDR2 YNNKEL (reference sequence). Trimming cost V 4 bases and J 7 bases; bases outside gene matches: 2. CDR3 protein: CASSRQGRTQYF. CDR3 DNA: TGTGCCAGCAGCCGACAGGGGCGGACCCAGTACTTC.